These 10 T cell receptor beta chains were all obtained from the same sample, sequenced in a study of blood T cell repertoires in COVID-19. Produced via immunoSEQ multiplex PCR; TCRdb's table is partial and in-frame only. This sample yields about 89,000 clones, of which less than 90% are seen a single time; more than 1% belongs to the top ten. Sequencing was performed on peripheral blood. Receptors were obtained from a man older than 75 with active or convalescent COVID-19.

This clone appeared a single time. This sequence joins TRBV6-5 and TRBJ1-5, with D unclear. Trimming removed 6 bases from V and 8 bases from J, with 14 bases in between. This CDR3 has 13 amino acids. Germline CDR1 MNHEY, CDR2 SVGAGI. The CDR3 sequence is CASSYAGKEPQHF. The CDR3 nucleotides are TGTGCCAGCAGCTACGCGGGGAAAGAGCCCCAGCATTTT.

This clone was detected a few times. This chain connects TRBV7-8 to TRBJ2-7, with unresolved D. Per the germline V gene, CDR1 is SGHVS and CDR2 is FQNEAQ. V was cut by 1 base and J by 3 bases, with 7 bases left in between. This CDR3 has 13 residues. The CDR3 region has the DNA TGTGCCAGCAGCTTAGGGGCCGACTACGAGCAGTACTTC. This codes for CASSLGADYEQYF. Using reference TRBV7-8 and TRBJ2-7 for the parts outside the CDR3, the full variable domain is GAGVSQSPRYKVAKRGQDVALRCDPISGHVSLFWYQQALGQGPEFLTYFQNEAQLDKSGLPSDRFFAERPEGSVSTLKIQRTQQEDSAVYLCASSLGADYEQYFGPGTRLTVT.

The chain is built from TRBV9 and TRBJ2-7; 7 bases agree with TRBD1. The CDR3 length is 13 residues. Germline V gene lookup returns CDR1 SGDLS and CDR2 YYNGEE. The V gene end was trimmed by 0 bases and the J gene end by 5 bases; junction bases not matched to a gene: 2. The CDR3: CASSVGGGDEQYF. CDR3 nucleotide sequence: TGTGCCAGCAGCGTAGGAGGGGGCGACGAGCAGTACTTC.

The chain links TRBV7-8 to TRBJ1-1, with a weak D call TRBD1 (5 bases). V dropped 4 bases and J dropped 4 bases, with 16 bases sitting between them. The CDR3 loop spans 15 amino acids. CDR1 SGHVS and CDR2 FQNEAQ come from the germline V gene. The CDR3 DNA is TGTGCCAGCAGCTCAAGGGCAGGGAGGGGCACTGAAGCTTTCTTT. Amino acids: CASSSRAGRGTEAFF.

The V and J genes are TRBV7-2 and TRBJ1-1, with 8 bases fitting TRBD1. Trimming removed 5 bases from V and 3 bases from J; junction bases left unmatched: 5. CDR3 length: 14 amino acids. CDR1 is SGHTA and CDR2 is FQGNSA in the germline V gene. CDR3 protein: CASSPGTGDTEAFF. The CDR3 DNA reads TGTGCCAGCAGCCCTGGGACAGGAGACACTGAAGCTTTCTTT. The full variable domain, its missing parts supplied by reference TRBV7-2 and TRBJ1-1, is GAGVSQSPSNKVTEKGKDVELRCDPISGHTALYWYRQSLGQGLEFLIYFQGNSAPDKSGLPSDRFSAERTGGSVSTLTIQRTQQEDSAVYLCASSPGTGDTEAFFGQGTRLTVV.

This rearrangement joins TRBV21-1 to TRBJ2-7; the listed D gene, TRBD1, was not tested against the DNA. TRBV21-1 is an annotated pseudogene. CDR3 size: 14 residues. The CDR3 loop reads CASSPGQGAEEQYF. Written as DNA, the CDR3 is TGTGCCAGCAGCCCAGGACAGGGGGCGGAAGAGCAGTACTTC.

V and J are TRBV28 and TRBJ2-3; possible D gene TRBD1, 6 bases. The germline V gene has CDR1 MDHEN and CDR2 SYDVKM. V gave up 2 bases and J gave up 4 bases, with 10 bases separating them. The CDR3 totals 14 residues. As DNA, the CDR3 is TGTGCCAGCAGTTTAGGGGGCCCCGCAGATACGCAGTATTTT. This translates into CASSLGGPADTQYF.

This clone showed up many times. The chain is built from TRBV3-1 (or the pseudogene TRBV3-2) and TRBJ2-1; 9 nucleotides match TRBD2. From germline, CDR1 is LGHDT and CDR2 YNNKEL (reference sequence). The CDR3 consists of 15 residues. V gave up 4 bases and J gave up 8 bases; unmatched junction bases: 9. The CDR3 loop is CASSPSGGRGYEQFF. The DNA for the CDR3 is TGTGCCAGCAGCCCTTCGGGCGGGAGGGGTTATGAGCAGTTCTTC.

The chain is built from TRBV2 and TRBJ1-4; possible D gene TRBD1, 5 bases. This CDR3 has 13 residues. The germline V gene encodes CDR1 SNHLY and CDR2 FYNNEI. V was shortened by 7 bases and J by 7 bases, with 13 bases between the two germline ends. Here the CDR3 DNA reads TGTGCCAGCATCCCAGGGCAGGGTGAAAAACTGTTTTTT. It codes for CASIPGQGEKLFF.

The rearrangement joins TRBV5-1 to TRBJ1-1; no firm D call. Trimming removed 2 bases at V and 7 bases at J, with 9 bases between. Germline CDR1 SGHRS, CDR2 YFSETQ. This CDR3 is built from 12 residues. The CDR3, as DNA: TGCGCCAGCAGCTTCGGCGGTAATGAAGCTTTCTTT. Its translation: CASSFGGNEAFF.